The 10 T cell receptor beta chains presented below share a single source sample, sequenced in a study of type 1 regulatory T cells. These receptors have no known antigen. MiXCR, run by TCRdb on the reads, gives a single entry per CDR3 protein. This table holds roughly 71,000 distinct CDR3 sequences, 63% found once. The sequencing input was cultured T cells, either the whole culture or a sorted T cell fraction (not recorded which). The subset was: Tr1-enriched cell product generated in vitro against host alloantigens. These receptors were obtained from a human donor in good health.

This chain uses TRBV20-1 with TRBJ2-1; D may be TRBD2 (5 bases). Trimming stripped 5 bases from V and 14 bases from J, with 25 bases between. The CDR3 length is 14 residues. Germline V lookup: CDR1 DFQATT, CDR2 SNEGSKA (reference sequence). The CDR3 DNA reads TGCAGTGCTCCGACTACGACTCTAGCAAGTGTGGAGTTCTTC. This translates into CSAPTTTLASVEFF.

In its sample, this clonotype was seen a few times. The genes are TRBV6-5 and TRBJ1-5; D is unclear. Trimming stripped 5 bases from V and 7 bases from J, with 12 bases between. The CDR3 has 13 amino acids. Germline values: CDR1 MNHEY, CDR2 SVGAGI. In nucleotides, the CDR3 is TGTGCCAGCAGTCCAAGACCGGGACAGCCCCAGCATTTT. Protein: CASSPRPGQPQHF.

The J gene is TRBJ2-7, the V gene TRBV12-3 or TRBV12-4, with 13 bases matching TRBD2. There are 14 residues in the CDR3. V trimming: 5 bases; J trimming: 7 bases; junction bases outside the gene matches: 5. CDR3 sequence reads: CASSLLAGGKEQYF. In DNA form, the CDR3 reads TGTGCCAGCAGTCTACTAGCGGGAGGGAAAGAGCAGTACTTC.

The chain carries TRBV6-2 or TRBV6-3 and TRBJ1-1; maybe TRBD1 (6 bases). CDR1 and CDR2 from the germline V gene are MNHEY and SVGEGT. This CDR3 has 14 residues. V lost 3 bases and J 4 bases, leaving 12 bases between the germline ends. The CDR3 DNA is TGTGCCAGCAGTTATAATCGCAGGGGCACTGAAGCTTTCTTT. It translates to CASSYNRRGTEAFF.

J is TRBJ2-7 and V is TRBV2, with 8 positions matching TRBD1. This CDR3 is built from 16 residues. Per germline, CDR1 SNHLY and CDR2 FYNNEI. Trimming at V came to 6 bases and at J to 4 bases, leaving 14 bases not matched to a gene. CDR3 amino acids: CASSPLDRVRDYEQYF. CDR3 DNA sequence: TGTGCCAGCAGCCCCCTGGACAGGGTTCGGGATTACGAGCAGTACTTC.

The chain uses TRBV15 and TRBJ1-4; D is unclear. V dropped 0 bases and J dropped 8 bases, with 10 bases sitting between them. CDR1 and CDR2 from the germline V gene are LNHNV and YYDKDF (reference sequence). This CDR3 comprises 14 residues. CDR3 nucleotides: TGTGCCACCAGCAGAGATACAGTGGGAGAAAAACTGTTTTTT. Amino acids: CATSRDTVGEKLFF.

This chain connects TRBV5-1 to TRBJ2-5; D perhaps matches TRBD1 (6 bases). Trimming removed 1 base at V and 0 bases at J, with 13 bases between. The CDR3 contains 16 residues. Germline values: CDR1 SGHRS, CDR2 YFSETQ. Here the CDR3 reads CASSLYGGVDQETQYF. Written as DNA, the CDR3 is TGCGCCAGCAGCTTGTATGGGGGCGTGGACCAAGAGACCCAGTACTTC. Full variable domain (missing parts from reference TRBV5-1 and TRBJ2-5): KAGVTQTPRYLIKTRGQQVTLSCSPISGHRSVSWYQQTPGQGLQFLFEYFSETQRNKGNFPGRFSGRQFSNSRSEMNVSTLELGDSALYLCASSLYGGVDQETQYFGPGTRLLVL.

V is TRBV20-1 and J is TRBJ1-2; 8 positions match TRBD1. This CDR3 spans 11 amino acids. The junction had 4 bases not matched to a gene; V was cut back by 6 bases and J by 7 bases. Germline-derived CDR1 and CDR2 are DFQATT and SNEGSKA (reference sequence). CDR3 in DNA: TGCAGTGCCAGACAGGGGTCTGGCTACACCTTC. It codes for CSARQGSGYTF.

V and J are TRBV20-1 and TRBJ1-1; D call uncertain. CDR3 length: 15 residues. Germline CDR1 reads DFQATT; CDR2 reads SNEGSKA (reference sequence). With 0 bases removed from V and 7 bases from J, the gap between germline ends came to 18 bases. The CDR3 DNA follows: TGCAGTGCTAGAGATCAAAGGGCAGGTGATTATGAAGCTTTCTTT. Residues: CSARDQRAGDYEAFF.

This clonotype was observed a few times. This rearrangement joins TRBV7-9 to TRBJ2-7, with TRBD1 matching over 9 bases. The CDR3 contains 17 residues. J gave up 5 bases and V 1 base, and 12 bases lay outside the gene matches. CDR1 and CDR2 from the germline V gene are SEHNR and FQNEAQ (reference sequence). For the CDR3, the DNA is TGTGCCAGCAGCTTAGGGTATCTTCGGGACAGGGCCCACGAGCAGTACTTC. This codes for CASSLGYLRDRAHEQYF. The full variable domain, rest sourced from reference TRBV7-9 and TRBJ2-7, is DTGVSQNPRHKITKRGQNVTFRCDPISEHNRLYWYRQTLGQGPEFLTYFQNEAQLEKSRLLSDRFSAERPKGSFSTLEIQRTEQGDSAMYLCASSLGYLRDRAHEQYFGPGTRLTVT.